These 15 T cell receptor beta chains came from one sample sequenced in a study of shared clonotypes between healthy human individuals. TCRdb's table, derived via immunoSEQ multiplex PCR, lists solely in-frame clones and lacks some. The profile shows some 2,500,000 clones, about nine tenths of them singletons. Material: naive CD4+ T cells from PBMCs. Subset described: CD45RA+ positively selected. The receptors here all came from a young man in good health. Some clones in this sample may be carry-over from other donors' samples.

V usage is TRBV29-1 and J usage is TRBJ2-7, with D hard to call. Trimming left V 5 bases short and J 3 bases short, with 8 bases between. Germline V CDR1 and CDR2: SQVTM, ANQGSEA. The CDR3 contains 11 residues. The CDR3 sequence is CSVFLGYEQYF. CDR3 nucleotide sequence: TGCAGCGTTTTTCTGGGCTACGAGCAGTACTTC.

The genes are TRBV5-1 and TRBJ2-1, with unresolved D. Germline-derived CDR1 and CDR2 are SGHRS and YFSETQ. The ends were cut back, 7 bases at V and 2 bases at J, with 16 bases in the middle. This CDR3 spans 15 amino acids. CDR3 region: CASVPQASPYNEQFF. The DNA of the CDR3 is TGCGCCAGCGTACCTCAGGCGTCGCCCTACAATGAGCAGTTCTTC.

J is TRBJ2-5 and V is TRBV11-2, with TRBD2 matching 10 bases. The CDR3 covers 15 residues. CDR1 and CDR2 from the germline V gene are SGHAT and FQNNGV. V shed 5 bases, J shed 7 bases, and the junction held 10 bases outside the gene matches. CDR3 DNA: TGTGCCAGCAGCACAACAGCGGGAGGGCCGGCGACCCAGTACTTC. This encodes CASSTTAGGPATQYF. Looking up the rest from reference TRBV11-2 and TRBJ2-5 gives the full variable domain: EAGVAQSPRYKIIEKRQSVAFWCNPISGHATLYWYQQILGQGPKLLIQFQNNGVVDDSQLPKDRFSAERLKGVDSTLKIQPAKLEDSAVYLCASSTTAGGPATQYFGPGTRLLVL.

Notes on this clone: The same CDR3 also results from other DNA sequences found in this sample. The chain is built from TRBV30 and TRBJ2-5; D remains unclear. The V end lost 3 bases, the J end lost 4 bases, and 6 bases lay between the germline ends. Germline loops: CDR1 GTSNPN, CDR2 SVGIG (reference sequence). There are 11 residues in the CDR3. The CDR3 here is CAWSPLETQYF. Here the CDR3 DNA reads TGTGCCTGGAGCCCCCTAGAGACCCAGTACTTC.

The chain is built from TRBV7-8 and TRBJ2-2; D is ambiguous. The ends were cut back, 2 bases at V and 1 base at J, with 5 bases in the middle. Germline V lookup: CDR1 SGHVS, CDR2 FQNEAQ. CDR3 length: 14 amino acids. The CDR3 here is CASSLLVNTGELFF. DNA for the CDR3: TGTGCCAGCAGCTTACTGGTGAACACCGGGGAGCTGTTTTTT.

This clone appeared a single time. This chain uses TRBV25-1 with TRBJ1-1; D possibly corresponds to TRBD1 (5 bases). Germline V lookup: CDR1 MGHDK, CDR2 SYGVNS. The CDR3 spans 16 residues. V lost 8 bases and J 4 bases, leaving 23 bases between the germline ends. The CDR3: CASAPAGFEKGTEAFF. CDR3 bases: TGTGCCAGCGCTCCTGCAGGGTTCGAGAAAGGCACTGAAGCTTTCTTT.

The J gene is TRBJ2-7, the V gene TRBV11-3; D is possibly TRBD1 or TRBD2 (5 bases each). Trimming left V 2 bases short and J 7 bases short, with 15 bases between. The CDR3 runs 14 residues. CDR1 and CDR2 from the germline V gene are SGHNT and YENEEA. The CDR3 reads CASSLSGYGGEQYF. CDR3 bases: TGTGCCAGCAGCTTAAGTGGATATGGGGGAGAGCAGTACTTC.

This rearrangement joins TRBV14 to TRBJ1-1; 7 positions agree with TRBD1. V shed 4 bases and J 1 base; nucleotides not matched to a gene: 6. This CDR3 has 15 residues. In germline, CDR1 is SGHDN, CDR2 FVKESK. CDR3 DNA: TGTGCCAGCAGCCCGTGGGGACAGCGGAACACTGAAGCTTTCTTT. This translates into CASSPWGQRNTEAFF. Using reference TRBV14 and TRBJ1-1 for the parts outside the CDR3, the full variable domain is EAGVTQFPSHSVIEKGQTVTLRCDPISGHDNLYWYRRVMGKEIKFLLHFVKESKQDESGMPNNRFLAERTGGTYSTLKVQPAELEDSGVYFCASSPWGQRNTEAFFGQGTRLTVV.

This clone has only a few counts. Other nucleotide sequences from this sample produce the same CDR3. The chain recombines TRBV18 with TRBJ2-1; 7 positions match TRBD2. The CDR3 is made up of 15 amino acids. The V and J ends lost 3 bases and 1 base, in that order; junction bases with no gene match: 3. Per germline, CDR1 KGHSH and CDR2 LQKENI. The DNA for the CDR3 is TGTGCCAGCTCACCCCTTAGCGGGTCCTACAATGAGCAGTTCTTC. As protein: CASSPLSGSYNEQFF.

There are a few counts of this clone. The chain employs TRBV5-1 and TRBJ2-1, with TRBD1 identical over 8 bases. From germline, CDR1 is SGHRS and CDR2 YFSETQ. V trimming: 4 bases; J trimming: 3 bases; junction bases outside the gene matches: 3. The CDR3 runs 14 residues. The CDR3 coding sequence is TGCGCCAGCAGCCACGACAGGGGCTACAATGAGCAGTTCTTC. Translation: CASSHDRGYNEQFF.

V and J are TRBV7-8 and TRBJ1-2, with a weak D call TRBD1 (6 bases). The length of the CDR3 is 17 residues. Trimming pared 5 bases from V and 6 bases from J, leaving 25 bases between. Germline values: CDR1 SGHVS, CDR2 FQNEAQ. In DNA, the CDR3 is TGTGCCAGCAGCCCTCCGCGCAGACAGGATACCTCCGATGGCTACACCTTC. Translated, it gives CASSPPRRQDTSDGYTF.

The V and J genes are TRBV5-1 and TRBJ1-2; tentatively, D is TRBD1 (5 bases). With 0 bases removed from V and 8 bases from J, the gap between germline ends came to 11 bases. The CDR3 spans 13 residues. Germline V gene sequence: CDR1 SGHRS, CDR2 YFSETQ. The CDR3 DNA is TGCGCCAGCAGCTTGGTAGGGGATCGCGGCTACACCTTC. Protein sequence: CASSLVGDRGYTF.

A single count supports this clone. The chain combines TRBV14 with TRBJ2-2; D tentatively reads TRBD1 or TRBD2 (5 bases each). Trimming pared 1 base from V and 7 bases from J, leaving 7 bases between. This CDR3 is 13 amino acids long. CDR1 SGHDN and CDR2 FVKESK come from the germline V gene. DNA of the CDR3: TGTGCCAGCAGCCAAGGGGGGAGCGGGGAGCTGTTTTTT. Protein: CASSQGGSGELFF.

This clone has only one observation. The gene calls are TRBV29-1 and TRBJ1-2; 9 nucleotides agree with TRBD1. Germline V gene data show CDR1 as SQVTM and CDR2 as ANQGSEA. V trimming: 5 bases; J trimming: 6 bases; junction bases outside the gene matches: 7. The CDR3 totals 13 residues. The CDR3 loop reads CSVRGTGTNGYTF. The CDR3 DNA is TGCAGCGTTCGGGGGACAGGGACGAATGGCTACACCTTC.

In the case of this clone: At the DNA level, this CDR3 is encoded by other sequences in the same sample as well. V is TRBV30 and J is TRBJ2-7; 9 bases are a match to TRBD1. J gave up 6 bases and V 3 bases, and 6 bases lay outside the gene matches. Germline CDR1 GTSNPN, CDR2 SVGIG (reference sequence). The CDR3 sequence is 13 residues long. CDR3 coding DNA: TGTGCCTGGAGCGCGGACAGGGGTCTCGAGCAGTACTTC. Translating gives CAWSADRGLEQYF.